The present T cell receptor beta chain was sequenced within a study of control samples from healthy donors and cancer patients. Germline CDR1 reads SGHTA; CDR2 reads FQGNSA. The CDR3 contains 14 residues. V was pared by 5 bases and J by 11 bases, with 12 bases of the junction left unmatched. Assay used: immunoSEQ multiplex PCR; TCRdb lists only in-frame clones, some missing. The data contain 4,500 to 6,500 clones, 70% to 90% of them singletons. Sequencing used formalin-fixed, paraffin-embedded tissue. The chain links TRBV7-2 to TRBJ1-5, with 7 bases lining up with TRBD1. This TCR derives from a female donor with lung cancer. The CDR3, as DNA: TGTGCCAGCAGCCCGGACAGGTGGGGACCAGCCCAGCATTTT. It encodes CASSPDRWGPAQHF.